These 24 T cell receptor beta chains share one sample of origin, sequenced in a study of T cells after yellow fever vaccination. TCRdb analysed the 5' RACE reads with MiXCR anew, one entry per CDR3 protein. The profile covers 300,000 to 350,000 distinct CDR3 sequences, with 3% to 4.5% appearing a single time and roughly 26% taken by the ten largest. This specimen consisted of PBMCs, obtained 5 days after the yellow fever booster vaccination. These receptors came from a man aged 18 to 30 who received the YFV17D yellow fever vaccine.

The sample holds many counts of this clonotype. The chain combines TRBV15 with TRBJ1-3; the D gene is possibly TRBD1 (6 bases). With 5 bases removed from V and 4 bases from J, the gap between germline ends came to 9 bases. Germline V gene data show CDR1 as LNHNV and CDR2 as YYDKDF (reference sequence). This CDR3 is built from 13 residues. CDR3 residues: CATSLQGGNTIYF. CDR3 DNA: TGTGCCACCAGCCTACAGGGCGGAAACACCATATATTTT.

This clonotype was recorded a few times. The V gene is TRBV12-3 or TRBV12-4, the J gene TRBJ1-5; D is unresolved. This CDR3 spans 13 amino acids. The V and J ends lost 3 bases and 4 bases respectively, with 7 bases between them. As DNA, the CDR3 is TGTGCCAGCAGTTTTGGCCGAAATCAGCCCCAGCATTTT. Protein: CASSFGRNQPQHF.

This clonotype was recorded many times. The gene calls are TRBV14 and TRBJ2-1; TRBD2 aligns across 10 bases. J lost 4 bases, V lost 3 bases, and 3 bases had no gene match. The CDR3 has 15 residues. Germline V CDR1 and CDR2: SGHDN, FVKESK. CDR3: CASSHQRGGYNEQFF. The CDR3 region has the DNA TGTGCCAGCAGCCACCAGCGGGGGGGATACAATGAGCAGTTCTTC.

The V call is TRBV11-2, the J call TRBJ2-7; no firm D call. Germline V gene lookup returns CDR1 SGHAT and CDR2 FQNNGV. The CDR3 is 14 amino acids. The ends were cut back, 3 bases at V and 5 bases at J, with 14 bases in the middle. This CDR3 is CASSFGWLGDEQYV. DNA of the CDR3: TGTGCCAGCAGCTTTGGGTGGCTTGGGGACGAGCAGTACGTC.

The V and J genes are TRBV7-2 and TRBJ1-2; TRBD1 agrees at 8 bases. J lost 9 bases, V lost 2 bases, and 8 bases had no gene match. This CDR3 is built from 14 residues. CDR1 is SGHTA, CDR2 FQGNSA, per germline. In DNA form, the CDR3 reads TGTGCCAGCAGCTTACCAGGGGGCATTCTAAGCTACACCTTC. This gives the protein CASSLPGGILSYTF.

This clonotype was recorded at least ten times. This chain joins TRBV20-1 and TRBJ1-3; 11 nucleotides match TRBD1. The CDR3 is made up of 16 amino acids. The ends lost 0 bases at V and 2 bases at J; junction bases unmatched: 3. The germline gives CDR1 DFQATT, CDR2 SNEGSKA (reference sequence). CDR3 sequence (DNA): TGCAGTGCTAGAGATCCGGGACAGGGGGCTGGAAACACCATATATTTT. It yields the protein CSARDPGQGAGNTIYF.

The V and J genes are TRBV5-5 and TRBJ2-1, with 10 positions matching TRBD2. The length of the CDR3 is 18 residues. CDR1 is SGHKS and CDR2 is YYEKEE in the germline V gene (reference sequence). J lost 9 bases, V lost 0 bases, and 15 bases had no gene match. The CDR3 DNA follows: TGTGCCAGCAGCTTGGCAAAGCGGGGGGGCCTAGACGACAGTGAGCAGTTCTTC. It yields the protein CASSLAKRGGLDDSEQFF.

The genes are TRBV5-1 and TRBJ2-2; weak D call: TRBD1 (6 bases). With 4 bases removed from V and 4 bases from J, the gap between germline ends came to 14 bases. CDR1 and CDR2 from the germline V gene are SGHRS and YFSETQ. The CDR3 totals 15 residues. CDR3 loop: CASSNRQDFTGELFF. The CDR3 DNA is TGCGCCAGCAGCAACCGACAGGATTTCACCGGGGAGCTGTTTTTT.

This clonotype was seen many times. This chain uses TRBV20-1 with TRBJ2-1; D may be TRBD1 or TRBD2 (6 bases each). The CDR3 spans 15 residues. Germline lookup yields CDR1 DFQATT and CDR2 SNEGSKA (reference sequence). V lost 0 bases, J lost 4 bases, and 13 bases lay in between. The CDR3 reads CSARDRGRWYNEQFF. Here the CDR3 DNA reads TGCAGTGCTAGAGATCGGGGGCGGTGGTACAATGAGCAGTTCTTC.

The chain recombines TRBV5-4 with TRBJ1-4; D is possibly TRBD1 (5 bases). Trimming took 4 bases from V and 0 from J, leaving 10 bases between them. Germline lookup yields CDR1 SGHNT and CDR2 YYREEE (reference sequence). This CDR3 spans 15 amino acids. The CDR3 reads CASSPRQSTNEKLFF. The CDR3 DNA reads as TGTGCCAGCAGCCCGCGACAGTCAACTAATGAAAAACTGTTTTTT.

This clonotype was recorded a few times. This chain joins TRBV5-4 and TRBJ1-2, with 8 bases matching TRBD1. Trimming at V came to 5 bases and at J to 7 bases, leaving 7 bases not matched to a gene. This CDR3 is built from 13 residues. The germline V gene encodes CDR1 SGHNT and CDR2 YYREEE (reference sequence). CDR3 in DNA: TGTGCCAGCAGGATAGCAGGGGGCTCTGGCTACACCTTC. It specifies CASRIAGGSGYTF.

J is TRBJ2-5 and V is TRBV5-1; the match to TRBD2 covers 7 bases. CDR1 is SGHRS and CDR2 is YFSETQ in the germline V gene. The CDR3 consists of 15 residues. J lost 5 bases, V lost 0 bases, and 7 bases had no gene match. The CDR3 DNA reads TGCGCCAGCAGCTTGGTTCCGGGAGGTAGGGAGACCCAGTACTTC. Its protein product is CASSLVPGGRETQYF.

This clonotype occurred a few times. The gene calls are TRBV20-1 and TRBJ1-2, with a possible D match to TRBD1 (5 bases). The V gene lost 4 bases and the J gene lost 3 bases, with 15 bases spanning the gap. There are 14 residues in the CDR3. CDR1 and CDR2 from the germline V gene are DFQATT and SNEGSKA (reference sequence). DNA of the CDR3: TGCAGTGCTAACCCAGGGAGCGGGTACTATGGCTACACCTTC. It codes for CSANPGSGYYGYTF.

This clonotype came up many times. The gene calls are TRBV7-9 and TRBJ1-2; TRBD1 matches 7 bases. Germline CDR1 and CDR2: SEHNR and FQNEAQ (reference sequence). V shed 7 bases and J 8 bases; nucleotides not matched to a gene: 16. This CDR3 spans 15 amino acids. CDR3 sequence: CASTPVGGNRGGYTF. The CDR3 DNA reads TGTGCCAGCACCCCCGTAGGGGGAAACAGGGGCGGCTACACCTTC.

This clonotype has more than one count but fewer than ten. This chain connects TRBV7-9 to TRBJ1-1; TRBD1 matches 7 bases. The CDR3 totals 15 residues. V shed 3 bases, J shed 1 base, and the junction held 5 bases outside the gene matches. The V gene's germline CDR1 is SEHNR and CDR2 FQNEAQ (reference sequence). CDR3 sequence: CASSFWTGTNTEAFF. CDR3 in DNA: TGTGCCAGCAGCTTCTGGACAGGTACGAACACTGAAGCTTTCTTT.

The chain recombines TRBV7-2 with TRBJ1-2; possible D gene TRBD1, 6 bases. Germline CDR1 reads SGHTA; CDR2 reads FQGNSA. The CDR3 consists of 13 residues. V was trimmed by 7 bases and J by 8 bases, leaving 17 bases between them. CDR3 sequence reads: CASNPQGGEGYTF. CDR3 bases: TGTGCCAGCAACCCACAGGGAGGTGAGGGCTACACCTTC.

This clonotype was observed many times. The rearrangement joins TRBV7-9 to TRBJ1-2; D is possibly TRBD1 (5 bases). The germline gives CDR1 SEHNR, CDR2 FQNEAQ (reference sequence). The V end was cut by 3 bases, the J end by 2 bases, with 13 bases between. The CDR3 has 15 amino acids. The CDR3 DNA is TGTGCCAGCAGCTTCTTATTGGGGGAAAACTATGGCTACACCTTC. Its protein is CASSFLLGENYGYTF. Full variable domain (remainder filled in from reference TRBV7-9 and TRBJ1-2): DTGVSQNPRHKITKRGQNVTFRCDPISEHNRLYWYRQTLGQGPEFLTYFQNEAQLEKSRLLSDRFSAERPKGSFSTLEIQRTEQGDSAMYLCASSFLLGENYGYTFGSGTRLTVV.

This clonotype was counted only a few times. The chain links TRBV29-1 to TRBJ1-2; D is uncertain. Per germline, CDR1 SQVTM and CDR2 ANQGSEA. The CDR3 covers 12 residues. Trimming cost V 4 bases and J 5 bases, with 11 bases left between them. In DNA, the CDR3 is TGCAGCGTTGGGGAACGGGATTATGGCTACACCTTC. Residues: CSVGERDYGYTF.

This clonotype was seen only a few times. J is TRBJ2-7 and V is TRBV7-9, with D unclear. The V gene's germline CDR1 is SEHNR and CDR2 FQNEAQ (reference sequence). V lost 5 bases, J lost 0 bases, and 8 bases lay in between. The CDR3 sequence is 13 residues long. The CDR3 loop reads CASSHTSSYEQYV. CDR3 DNA sequence: TGTGCCAGCAGCCACACAAGCTCCTACGAGCAGTACGTC.

There are many counts of this clonotype. The chain is built from TRBV12-3 or TRBV12-4 and TRBJ2-5, with 13 bases fitting TRBD2. The CDR3 spans 16 residues. The junction had 10 bases not matched to a gene; V was cut back by 7 bases and J by 5 bases. CDR3 region: CASNGPGLAGVETQYF. The CDR3, as DNA: TGTGCCAGCAATGGGCCAGGACTAGCGGGGGTGGAGACCCAGTACTTC.

This clonotype showed up many times. The chain recombines TRBV6-2 or TRBV6-3 with TRBJ2-2; no definite D call. Trimming cost V 4 bases and J 4 bases, with 16 bases left between them. This CDR3 contains 16 residues. CDR1 and CDR2 from the germline V gene are MNHEY and SVGEGT. CDR3 bases: TGTGCCAGCAGTTCCCCCGTGGTGTGGGCCACCGGGGAGCTGTTTTTT. It encodes CASSSPVVWATGELFF.

This chain links TRBV20-1 with TRBJ2-3; D may be TRBD1 (5 bases). CDR3 length: 14 amino acids. Germline lookup yields CDR1 DFQATT and CDR2 SNEGSKA (reference sequence). Trimming removed 1 base from V and 0 bases from J, with 8 bases in between. The CDR3 bases are TGCAGTGCTAGAGGTGACAGAAGCACAGATACGCAGTATTTT. Encoded protein: CSARGDRSTDTQYF.

V usage is TRBV7-3 and J usage is TRBJ2-3; 9 bases are a match to TRBD2. The length of the CDR3 is 17 residues. The germline V gene encodes CDR1 SGHTA and CDR2 FQGTGA. The J segment lost 6 bases and the V segment lost 4 bases, leaving 14 bases of the junction unmatched. The DNA for the CDR3 is TGTGCCAGCAGCTCCGGGGGTAGCGGGGGTCCTGTGGATACGCAGTATTTT. Its protein is CASSSGGSGGPVDTQYF.

This clonotype was seen more than once but under ten times. The rearrangement links TRBV5-1 to TRBJ2-1; possible D gene TRBD2, 6 bases. Germline CDR1 and CDR2: SGHRS and YFSETQ. The CDR3 has 17 residues. V was trimmed by 4 bases and J by 3 bases, leaving 20 bases between them. The CDR3 region is CASSALRLGLDYNEQFF. The DNA for the CDR3 is TGCGCCAGCAGCGCCCTAAGACTAGGTCTGGACTACAATGAGCAGTTCTTC. The full variable domain, completed using reference TRBV5-1 and TRBJ2-1, is KAGVTQTPRYLIKTRGQQVTLSCSPISGHRSVSWYQQTPGQGLQFLFEYFSETQRNKGNFPGRFSGRQFSNSRSEMNVSTLELGDSALYLCASSALRLGLDYNEQFFGPGTRLTVL.